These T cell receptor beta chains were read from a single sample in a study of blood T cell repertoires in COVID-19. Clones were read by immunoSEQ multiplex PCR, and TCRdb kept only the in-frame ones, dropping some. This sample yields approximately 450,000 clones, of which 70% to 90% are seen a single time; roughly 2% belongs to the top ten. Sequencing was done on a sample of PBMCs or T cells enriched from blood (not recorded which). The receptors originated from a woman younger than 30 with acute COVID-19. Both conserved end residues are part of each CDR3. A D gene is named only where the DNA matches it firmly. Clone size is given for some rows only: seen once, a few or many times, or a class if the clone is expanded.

TGTGCCAGTAGTATTTTTGTTGGGCTGAACTACGAGCAGTACTTC CASSIFVGLNYEQYF TRBJ2-7 NA TRBV19 NA
TGTGCCAGCAGCTTAGTGGCAGAAAGGAACACTGAAGCTTTCTTT CASSLVAERNTEAFF TRBJ1-1 NA TRBV7-9 NA
TGTGCCAGCAGCCAAGATTTTGGACAGGGAAACAATGAGCAGTTCTTC CASSQDFGQGNNEQFF TRBJ2-1 NA TRBV14 TRBD1
TGCAGCGTTGACAGGGTCGACTATGGCTACACCTTC CSVDRVDYGYTF TRBJ1-2 NA TRBV29-1 NA
TGTGCCAGCAGTTTACCTCCTAGCGGGAGGAAAACCGGGGAGCTGTTTTTT CASSLPPSGRKTGELFF TRBJ2-2 NA TRBV6-2/TRBV6-3 TRBD2
TGTGCCAGCAGTGAAGCGCTATTTAGCAATCAGCCCCAGCATTTT CASSEALFSNQPQHF TRBJ1-5 NA TRBV2 NA
TGTGCCAGCAGCCCACAGGGGCTGAACACTGAAGCTTTCTTT CASSPQGLNTEAFF TRBJ1-1 once TRBV3-1/TRBV3-2 TRBD1
TGTGCCAGCAGCCAAATCCTCGGAACCTTGGGCGAGCAGTTCTTC CASSQILGTLGEQFF TRBJ2-1 NA TRBV3-1/TRBV3-2 NA
TGTGCCAGCATCTACGGGGGGAGCACTAACTATGGCTACACCTTC CASIYGGSTNYGYTF TRBJ1-2 NA TRBV5-5 NA
TGTGCCAGCAGCTTAGCGGGGGGAGTTGAGCAGTACTTC CASSLAGGVEQYF TRBJ2-7 NA TRBV11-3 TRBD2
TGTGCCAGCAGCGCAGCCGGGACAATGGAAAAACTGTTTTTT CASSAAGTMEKLFF TRBJ1-4 NA TRBV9 NA
TGTGCCAGCAGCTTAGTGCAGGAAGCTTTCTTT CASSLVQEAFF TRBJ1-1 once TRBV7-9 NA
TGTGCCAGCAGTGACCTACAGGGTCGGTATCAGCCCCAGCATTTT CASSDLQGRYQPQHF TRBJ1-5 NA TRBV6-1 NA
TGCGCCAGCAGCTTGTTCAGAGGACAGGGAATGAACACTGAAGCTTTCTTT CASSLFRGQGMNTEAFF TRBJ1-1 NA TRBV5-1 TRBD1
TGTGCCAGCAGTCAGGGGATGGATACGCAGTATTTT CASSQGMDTQYF TRBJ2-3 NA TRBV2 NA
TGTGCCAGCAGCCCGGGACACCCGAACACTGAAGCTTTCTTT CASSPGHPNTEAFF TRBJ1-1 NA TRBV11-2 NA
TGTGCCAGCTCTACCGACAGCTGGTGGGGCTACACCTTC CASSTDSWWGYTF TRBJ1-2 NA TRBV11-2 NA
TGTGCCAGCAGCTTAAGAAGGGACTCGAGCTCCTACAATGAGCAGTTCTTC CASSLRRDSSSYNEQFF TRBJ2-1 NA TRBV7-8 NA
TGTGCCAGCAGTATCAGGGGAAACATTCAGTACTTC CASSIRGNIQYF TRBJ2-4 once TRBV2 NA
TGTGCCAGCAGCTTTAAGCGGGGCACAGATACGCAGTATTTT CASSFKRGTDTQYF TRBJ2-3 NA TRBV7-9 NA
TGTGCCAGCAGCTTAGCACCAGTCCGGGAGCTGTTTTTT CASSLAPVRELFF TRBJ2-2 NA TRBV11-2 NA
TGTGCCAGCAGTCCCGGGACAGGGGATGAAAAACTGTTTTTT CASSPGTGDEKLFF TRBJ1-4 few TRBV6-5 TRBD1
TGCGCCAGCAGCTTGGGCCGTCACCTCGGGGACAACGTCCTGACTTTC CASSLGRHLGDNVLTF TRBJ2-6 NA TRBV5-1 NA
TGTGCCAGCAGCGTAGGTCATGGGACTCAAGAGACCCAGTACTTC CASSVGHGTQETQYF TRBJ2-5 NA TRBV9 NA